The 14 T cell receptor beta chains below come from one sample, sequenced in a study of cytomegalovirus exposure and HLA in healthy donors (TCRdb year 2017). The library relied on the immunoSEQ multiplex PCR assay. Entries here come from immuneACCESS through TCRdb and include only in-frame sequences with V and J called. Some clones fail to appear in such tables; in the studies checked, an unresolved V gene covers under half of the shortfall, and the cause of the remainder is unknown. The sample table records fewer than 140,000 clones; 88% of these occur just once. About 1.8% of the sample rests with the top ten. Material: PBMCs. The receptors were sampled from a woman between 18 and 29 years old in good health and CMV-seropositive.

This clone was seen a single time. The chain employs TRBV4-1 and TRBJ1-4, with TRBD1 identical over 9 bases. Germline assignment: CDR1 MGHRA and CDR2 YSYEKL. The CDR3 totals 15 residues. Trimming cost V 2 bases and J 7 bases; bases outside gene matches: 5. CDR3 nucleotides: TGCGCCAGCAGCCAAAGGACAGGGGCGACTGAAAAACTGTTTTTT. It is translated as CASSQRTGATEKLFF.

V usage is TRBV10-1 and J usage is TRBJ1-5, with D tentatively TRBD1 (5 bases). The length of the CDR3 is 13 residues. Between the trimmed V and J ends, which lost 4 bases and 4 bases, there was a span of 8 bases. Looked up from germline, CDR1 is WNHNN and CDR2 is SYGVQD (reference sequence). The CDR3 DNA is TGCGCCAGCAGTGTTTCAGGGAATCAGCCCCAGCATTTT. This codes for CASSVSGNQPQHF.

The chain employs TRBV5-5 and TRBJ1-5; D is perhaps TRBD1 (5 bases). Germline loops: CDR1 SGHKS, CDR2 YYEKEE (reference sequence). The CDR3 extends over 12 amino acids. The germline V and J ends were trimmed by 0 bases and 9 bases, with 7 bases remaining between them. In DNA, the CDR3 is TGTGCCAGCAGCTTGGGCGGGGGGCCCCAGCATTTT. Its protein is CASSLGGGPQHF.

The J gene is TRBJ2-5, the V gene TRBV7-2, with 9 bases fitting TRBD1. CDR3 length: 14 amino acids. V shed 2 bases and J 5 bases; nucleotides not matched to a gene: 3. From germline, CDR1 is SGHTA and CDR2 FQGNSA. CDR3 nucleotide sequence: TGTGCCAGCAGCTTACAAGGGACAGGGGAGACCCAGTACTTC. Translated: CASSLQGTGETQYF.

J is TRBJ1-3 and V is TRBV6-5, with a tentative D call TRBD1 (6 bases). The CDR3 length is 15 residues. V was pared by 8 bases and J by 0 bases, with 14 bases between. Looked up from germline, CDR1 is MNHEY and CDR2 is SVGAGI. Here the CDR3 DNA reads TGTGCCAGCGGGAGGGGGTTGAGCTCTGGAAACACCATATATTTT. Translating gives CASGRGLSSGNTIYF.

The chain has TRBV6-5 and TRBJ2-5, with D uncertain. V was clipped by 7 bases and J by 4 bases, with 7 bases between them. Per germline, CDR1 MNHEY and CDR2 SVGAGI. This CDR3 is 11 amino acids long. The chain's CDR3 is CASTQAETQYF. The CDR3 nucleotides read TGTGCCAGCACCCAGGCAGAGACCCAGTACTTC.

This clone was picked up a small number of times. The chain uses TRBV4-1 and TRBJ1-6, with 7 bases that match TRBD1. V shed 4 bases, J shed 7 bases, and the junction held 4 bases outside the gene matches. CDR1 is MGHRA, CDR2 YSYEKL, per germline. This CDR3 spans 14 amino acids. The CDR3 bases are TGCGCCAGCAGCCTTGGGACAGCCAATTCACCCCTCCACTTT. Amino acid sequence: CASSLGTANSPLHF.

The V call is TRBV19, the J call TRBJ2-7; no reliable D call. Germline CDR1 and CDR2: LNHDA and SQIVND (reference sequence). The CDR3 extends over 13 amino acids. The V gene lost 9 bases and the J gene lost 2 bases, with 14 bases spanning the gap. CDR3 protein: CASPLRHAYEQYV. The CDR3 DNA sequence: TGTGCCAGCCCATTAAGACATGCCTACGAGCAGTACGTC.

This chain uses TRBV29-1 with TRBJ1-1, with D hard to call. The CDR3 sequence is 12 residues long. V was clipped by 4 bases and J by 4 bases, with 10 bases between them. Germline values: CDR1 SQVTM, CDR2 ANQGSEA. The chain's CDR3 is CSVVTGSTEAFF. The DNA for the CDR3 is TGCAGCGTTGTGACCGGGAGCACTGAAGCTTTCTTT.

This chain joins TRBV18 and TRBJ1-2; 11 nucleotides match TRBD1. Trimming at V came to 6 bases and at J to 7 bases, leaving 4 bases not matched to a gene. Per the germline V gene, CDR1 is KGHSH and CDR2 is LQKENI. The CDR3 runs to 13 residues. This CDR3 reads CASSPGQGVGYTF. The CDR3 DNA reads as TGTGCCAGCTCGCCGGGACAGGGGGTTGGCTACACCTTC.

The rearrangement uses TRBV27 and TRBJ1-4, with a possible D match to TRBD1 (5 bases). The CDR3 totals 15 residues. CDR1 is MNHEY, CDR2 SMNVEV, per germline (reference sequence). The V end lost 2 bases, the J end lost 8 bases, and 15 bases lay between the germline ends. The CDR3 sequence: CASSLVGRVAEKLFF. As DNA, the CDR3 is TGTGCCAGCAGTTTAGTAGGCAGGGTGGCAGAAAAACTGTTTTTT.

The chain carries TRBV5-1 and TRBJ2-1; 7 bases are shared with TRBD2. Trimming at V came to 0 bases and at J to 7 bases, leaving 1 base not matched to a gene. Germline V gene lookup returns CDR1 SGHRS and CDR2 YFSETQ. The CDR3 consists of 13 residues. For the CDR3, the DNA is TGCGCCAGCAGCTTGGACGGGGGGAATGAGCAGTTCTTC. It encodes CASSLDGGNEQFF.

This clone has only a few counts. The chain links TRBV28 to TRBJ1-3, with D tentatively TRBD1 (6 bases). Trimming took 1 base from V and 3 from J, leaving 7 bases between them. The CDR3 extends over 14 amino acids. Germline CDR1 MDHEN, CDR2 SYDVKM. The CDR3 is CASSLLQGGNTIYF. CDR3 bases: TGTGCCAGCAGTTTATTACAGGGTGGAAACACCATATATTTT.

DNA of the CDR3: TGTGCCAGCAGTTTAGGACTAGCGGGGGATTCCTACAATGAGCAGTTCTTC. This sequence encodes CASSLGLAGDSYNEQFF. The V call is TRBV27, the J call TRBJ2-1, with 13 bases matching TRBD2. J gave up 1 base and V 2 bases, and 2 bases lay outside the gene matches. The CDR3 consists of 17 residues. CDR1 MNHEY and CDR2 SMNVEV come from the germline V gene (reference sequence).